This TCR beta chain came from a study of shared clonotypes between healthy human individuals. Generated by immunoSEQ multiplex PCR, the TCRdb table keeps only in-frame clones and is missing some. The sample shows more than 2 million clones, 80% to 95% of them seen only once. As regards this clone: As yet, its antigen is unknown.

Whole-study findings and limits: When naive CD4 clonotypes were compared across several donors, approximately 5% were shared.

Naive CD8 cells were CD45RO-negative, positively selected for CCR7, excluding terminally differentiated effector memory CD45RA+ cells. The donor population consisted of healthy HIV-negative adults with no recent acute infections or vaccinations. Germline V gives CDR1 SGHRS, CDR2 YFSETQ. The CDR3 spans 17 residues. With 1 base removed from V and 0 bases from J, the gap between germline ends came to 13 bases. The V and J genes are TRBV5-1 and TRBJ1-4; D is perhaps TRBD1 (5 bases). Sequencing was done on a sample of naive CD8+ T cells from PBMCs. This clonotype was sampled from a man younger than 30 in good health. Some clones in this sample may be carry-over from other donors' samples. The CDR3 DNA follows: TGCGCCAGCAGCTTGAGGAGGGGACCTGCAACTAATGAAAAACTGTTTTTT. This sequence encodes CASSLRRGPATNEKLFF.